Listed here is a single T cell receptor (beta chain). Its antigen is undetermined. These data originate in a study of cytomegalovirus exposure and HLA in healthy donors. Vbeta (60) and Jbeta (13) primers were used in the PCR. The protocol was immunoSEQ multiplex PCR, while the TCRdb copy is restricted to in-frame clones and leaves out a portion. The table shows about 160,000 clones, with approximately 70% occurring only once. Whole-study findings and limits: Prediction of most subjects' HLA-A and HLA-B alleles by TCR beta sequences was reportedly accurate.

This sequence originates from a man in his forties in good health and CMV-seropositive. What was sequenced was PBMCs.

CDR3 sequence: CASSFWGGTEAFF. CDR3 nucleotide sequence: TGTGCCAGCAGCTTCTGGGGGGGCACTGAAGCTTTCTTT. This chain connects TRBV11-2 to TRBJ1-1; D is perhaps TRBD1 (5 bases). Per germline, CDR1 SGHAT and CDR2 FQNNGV. CDR3 length: 13 residues. Trimming removed 3 bases from V and 4 bases from J, with 9 bases in between.